Included here is one TCR beta chain sequence, with context. The data stem from a study of blood T cell repertoires in COVID-19. Germline-derived CDR1 and CDR2 are SGHNT and YENEEA. This CDR3 is 17 amino acids long. The V end was cut by 0 bases, the J end by 4 bases, with 13 bases between. The protocol was immunoSEQ multiplex PCR, while the TCRdb copy is restricted to in-frame clones and leaves out a portion. The table shows around 86,000 clones, with 84% occurring only once. The sample consisted of peripheral blood. This chain uses TRBV11-3 with TRBJ2-6, with TRBD1 as a possible D gene (6 bases). The sequence derives from a human donor in a cohort sampled during active COVID-19. In DNA form, the CDR3 reads TGTGCCAGCAGCTTAGAGGGCAGGGGCTCCGGGGCCAACGTCCTGACTTTC. It specifies CASSLEGRGSGANVLTF.